The 2 T cell receptor beta chains below all came from one sample that was sequenced in a study of STAT5B mutations in CD4+ large granular lymphocyte leukemia. The table came from immunoSEQ multiplex PCR; TCRdb's copy has only in-frame clones and leaves some out. The sample has around 21,000 clones; approximately 75% are singletons. Specimen: CD4+ T cells from blood buffy coats. The receptor set was obtained from a human donor in good health.

The chain links TRBV5-5 to TRBJ1-3; TRBD1 is a possible D gene (6 bases). This CDR3 contains 16 residues. The germline V gene has CDR1 SGHKS and CDR2 YYEKEE (reference sequence). V was trimmed by 4 bases and J by 1 base, leaving 15 bases between them. DNA for the CDR3: TGTGCCAGCAGCACCCTCGACAGGATATCTGGAAACACCATATATTTT. Translated, it gives CASSTLDRISGNTIYF.

The V and J genes are TRBV6-1 and TRBJ2-5, with 11 bases matching TRBD2. The CDR3 spans 17 residues. Trimming removed 2 bases from V and 4 bases from J; junction bases left unmatched: 9. Germline CDR1 reads MNHNS; CDR2 reads SASEGT. The CDR3 loop reads CASSENQSSGRSETQYF. CDR3 in DNA: TGTGCCAGCAGTGAAAACCAATCTAGCGGGAGGTCAGAGACCCAGTACTTC.